This T cell receptor beta chain was sequenced for a study of T cell responses to AZD1222 COVID-19 vaccine (dated by TCRdb to 2020 to 2022). In the study overall: Because spike-specific TCR depth and breadth did not differ between the two schedules, AZD1222 recipients who got a second dose at roughly 4 weeks were pooled with those who got a second dose at roughly 12 weeks. A total of 233 trial participants underwent TCR sequencing, of whom approximately 210 received two doses of AZD1222 and 26 received two doses of the MenACWY control vaccine. Trial participants were enrolled by age into 18-55, 56-69 and 70-plus year subgroups, with around 140, 26 and 57 TCR-sequenced participants respectively. Overall results and qualifications from the work: Participants were mostly white British, with more females than males. The authors suggested clonal diversity may have been underestimated. Only five or six AZD1222 recipients were SARS-CoV-2 seropositive at baseline, limiting conclusions about previously exposed vaccinees. In the small 56-69-year group, the increase in depth fell short of significance, most likely because of low power. CD4 TCRs associated with the vaccine covered the entire spike protein, and the dominant responses were in regions 160-218 and 743-854. A significant rise in spike-specific TCR breadth and depth was observed after two AZD1222 doses relative to day 0 and relative to MenACWY recipients. Because no samples from the day 14 peak response were available, repertoires could be characterized only after the peak T cell response. Epitopes outside the regions mutated in the B.1.351 and B.1.1.7 variants were reportedly recognized by nearly half of the unique spike-specific TCRs.

V is cut by 5 bases and J by 1 base, and the space between the germline ends is 13 bases. The cysteine opens and the phenylalanine closes a CDR3 of 15 amino acids. Left in the record is the CDR3 DNA by itself, 45 bases read in frame from the first base. From a lookup of the germline V gene, CDR1 and CDR2 are MDHEN and SYDVKM. The intended sense of this specimen's time point label: baseline before first vaccination. Samples from vaccinated people were obtained from the UK trials COV001 and COV002, which included a single-blind randomized controlled phase 2/3 trial of AZD1222 (ChAdOx1 nCoV-19) in healthy adults. Trial participant PBMC samples were collected at day 0 and day 28 after the second dose for TCRbeta chain sequencing. Regarding this clone: Its cognate antigen has yet to be identified. No base qualities exist here, and no much larger clone lies one base off it.

The CDR3 regions of human TCRbeta chains were analyzed by immunosequencing. In the original analysis: Repertoire TCRs were checked for matches against a reference library of SARS-CoV-2-specific TCRs that had been generated using the MIRA antigen-specificity platform. Breadth was defined as the fraction of unique TCRs that were SARS-CoV-2-associated. Depth was defined as the fraction of total T cells that were SARS-CoV-2-associated. Using the MIRA data, each spike-specific TCR was mapped to the spike region that the TCR reacts to and placed in a CD4 or CD8 class. Log10-transformed breadth and depth values were compared by one-way ANOVA with Sidak's multiple comparisons tests. In TCRdb, the immuneACCESS table is reduced to in-frame sequences with V and J assigned. These tables do not hold every clone; where another copy was compared, an unresolved V gene accounts for under half, and the others remain unexplained. V and J calls and clone size come straight from that table; D and trimming were deduced from the DNA. For this sample there are some 92,000 clones; about nine tenths appear just once. The ten largest clones represent 6.5% to 8.5% of the sample.

Sequenced material: peripheral blood, taken on day 0 of AZD1222 vaccination. This clonotype was obtained from an adult in good health. Here the chain combines TRBV28 and TRBJ2-3, with a tentative D gene TRBD2 over 6 matching bases. The DNA sequence is given as TGTGCCAGCAGTGGTCTAGCGTATCGCACAGATACGCAGTATTTT. This encodes CASSGLAYRTDTQYF. With all but the CDR3 taken from the reference TRBV28 and TRBJ2-3 genes, the full variable domain is: DVKVTQSSRYLVKRTGEKVFLECVQDMDHENMFWYRQDPGLGLRLIYFSYDVKMKEKGDIPEGYSVSREKKERFSLILESASTNQTSMYLCASSGLAYRTDTQYFGPGTRLTVL.